This T cell receptor (beta chain) was recorded in a study of regulatory T cells in long-lasting Graves disease (dated by TCRdb to the early 2020s). Broadly, across the study: Persistent Graves' disease was defined as antithyroid drug treatment for over 5 years with persistently positive TSH receptor autoantibodies. Peripheral blood TCR sequencing and RNA sequencing compared persistent Graves' disease patients with newly diagnosed Graves' disease patients. The study was registered as a clinical trial and conducted in China. A total of around 33 samples were covered by TCR sequencing, comprising around 13 persistent and approximately 20 newly diagnosed Graves' disease patients. Persistent Graves' disease patients in the clinical cohort had taken antithyroid drugs for roughly 10 years on average.

Taken from the germline V gene, the CDR1 and CDR2 loops are MDHEN and SYDVKM. V and J are truncated by 2 bases and 3 bases respectively, leaving an intervening sequence of 11 bases. CDR3 length: 15 amino acids, cysteine to phenylalanine. Just CDR3 DNA is preserved here, 45 bases in frame from base 1. The investigation overall reported the following: Sequencing and analysis were restricted to the TCR beta chain. The authors acknowledged the small sample size as a limitation that may reduce accuracy. Persistent disease showed preferential use of TRBV28, TRBJ1-2 and TRBJ2-5, whereas newly diagnosed disease favored TRBV20-1 and TRBJ2-1. More public clonotypes were shared among persistent patients (under 3,000) than among newly diagnosed patients (approximately 930). Because the primary lesion, thyroid tissue, could not be accessed, the study looked at peripheral blood alone. Compared with newly diagnosed patients, patients with persistent Graves' disease had lower TCR Shannon entropy and fewer highly expanded clones, which suggests clonal expansion.

This clonotype was counted ten times or more. It lacks a known antigen. Per-base qualities were not stored, and no clone one base away is much larger. The method was multiplex PCR. The reads were generated on an Illumina HiSeq 4000. CDR3 regions were amplified by Arm-PCR with iRepertoire HTBI primers to construct TCR beta libraries. Before sequencing, the PCR products underwent gel purification. On the study's bioinformatics: A total of around 66 TRBV and 14 TRBJ segments were identified across samples and were used for gene usage analysis of CDR3 amino acid clonotypes. Filtered high-quality paired reads were merged into contigs using COPE and FqMerger. Contigs were aligned with BLAST to IMGT TRBV, TRBD and TRBJ reference genes, and CDR3 was defined per IMGT. Highly expanded clones were defined as clonotypes with a frequency above 0.1%. Repertoire diversity was measured by Shannon entropy, and V-J evenness by the Gini coefficient. A clonotype found in more than one individual was treated as public. Using fastp trimming at Q25 and MiXCR clonotype assembly, TCRdb reanalyzed the public sequencing data and kept in-frame beta chains. Under each unique CDR3 protein, matching rows form one entry showing the most common genes and DNA. TCRdb's processing, not the authors' own work, is the source of the V and J calls. This sample has a few hundred thousand distinct CDR3 sequences in its table, and roughly 24% of those were observed once. The ten largest clones add up to roughly a quarter of the sample.

The intended sense of this specimen's time point label: persistent/refractory GD, antithyroid drugs over 5 years with positive TRAb. RNA was extracted from PBMCs in TRIzol for both TCR sequencing and RNA sequencing. Graves' disease was diagnosed according to American Thyroid Association guidelines. Patients for the study were recruited at an endocrinology department in Xi'an, China. Each patient gave 8.5 to 9.5 milliliters of peripheral blood, collected in an EDTA anticoagulant tube. PBMCs were isolated by Ficoll Paque Plus density gradient separation without further T cell sorting. An Agilent 2100 Bioanalyzer and agarose gel were used to check RNA quality, while a NanoDrop 2000 measured RNA concentration.

The chain is assembled from TRBV28 and TRBJ1-5; no D gene can be assigned with confidence. The clonotype originates from a woman aged 40 to 49 with Graves disease. Donor details come from another sample of the same person, matched by shared clones. The specimen comprised peripheral blood mononuclear cells (PBMCs), sampled when the disease was refractory, from a patient treated with antithyroid drugs. The CDR3 here reads CASSLVLGNNQPQHF. The nucleotide sequence reads as follows: TGTGCCAGCAGTTTAGTCTTGGGAAACAATCAGCCCCAGCATTTT.